The 24 T cell receptor beta chains given below trace back to one sample, sequenced in a study of cytotoxic CD8 clonotypes in ibrutinib-treated CLL. Assay: immunoSEQ multiplex PCR; the TCRdb copy retains only in-frame clones and omits some. In the table there are fewer than 400,000 clones, roughly 67% of which are singletons. The sample here was PBMCs, taken after 36 months of ibrutinib treatment. The receptor set was obtained from a human donor with chronic lymphocytic leukemia.

The rearrangement uses TRBV19 and TRBJ2-7; D may be TRBD1 or TRBD2 (5 bases each). This CDR3 has 17 residues. Germline values: CDR1 LNHDA, CDR2 SQIVND (reference sequence). Trimming stripped 1 base from V and 9 bases from J, with 25 bases between. DNA for the CDR3: TGTGCCAGTAGTATAGTGGGGGAGCCCCTAGAATTAGAAGGGCAGTACTTC. As protein: CASSIVGEPLELEGQYF.

The V and J genes are TRBV9 and TRBJ2-3; tentatively, D is TRBD1 (6 bases). This CDR3 spans 14 amino acids. V lost 3 bases, J lost 3 bases, and 11 bases lay in between. Germline V CDR1 and CDR2: SGDLS, YYNGEE. The CDR3 reads CASSGGRGTDTQYF. The CDR3 nucleotides are TGTGCCAGCAGCGGGGGCAGGGGAACAGATACGCAGTATTTT.

The V and J genes are TRBV6-1 and TRBJ1-2; possible D gene TRBD1, 6 bases. CDR3 length: 14 residues. Looked up from germline, CDR1 is MNHNS and CDR2 is SASEGT. The V end was cut by 4 bases, the J end by 0 bases, with 9 bases between. CDR3 sequence reads: CASSGTAANYGYTF. CDR3 in DNA: TGTGCCAGCAGTGGGACAGCAGCTAACTATGGCTACACCTTC.

The chain uses TRBV25-1 and TRBJ1-2; tentatively, D is TRBD1 (5 bases). Germline V CDR1 and CDR2: MGHDK, SYGVNS. V was pared by 4 bases and J by 8 bases, with 11 bases between. This CDR3 is built from 12 residues. CDR3 amino acids: CASSGTKGGYTF. The CDR3 region has the DNA TGTGCCAGCAGTGGTACCAAGGGGGGCTACACCTTC.

This clone came up many times. The rearrangement uses TRBV11-2 and TRBJ2-7; TRBD1 is a possible D gene (5 bases). Germline assignment: CDR1 SGHAT and CDR2 FQNNGV. V was pared by 1 base and J by 3 bases, with 7 bases between. The CDR3 is 13 residues long. CDR3 sequence reads: CASSLATVYEQYF. The CDR3 region has the DNA TGTGCCAGCAGCTTAGCGACAGTCTACGAGCAGTACTTC.

The V gene is TRBV15, the J gene TRBJ1-5; TRBD1 matches at 8 bases. V was clipped by 5 bases and J by 2 bases; unmatched bases: 11. The CDR3 is 17 residues long. CDR1 and CDR2 from the germline V gene are LNHNV and YYDKDF (reference sequence). The CDR3 reads CATSESPGTGRNQPQHF. The CDR3 bases are TGTGCCACCAGCGAATCTCCGGGGACAGGACGCAATCAGCCCCAGCATTTT.

This chain joins TRBV28 and TRBJ1-4, with D uncertain. The germline CDR1 and CDR2 sequences are MDHEN and SYDVKM. The V end lost 8 bases, the J end lost 3 bases, and 13 bases lay between the germline ends. The CDR3 runs 14 residues. The CDR3 is CASVTGGANEKLFF. DNA of the CDR3: TGTGCCAGCGTCACTGGAGGTGCTAATGAAAAACTGTTTTTT.

This chain joins TRBV15 and TRBJ2-1; 7 bases fit TRBD1. The CDR3 extends over 14 amino acids. The V segment lost 5 bases and the J segment 4 bases; nucleotides outside the gene matches: 5. Per germline, CDR1 LNHNV and CDR2 YYDKDF (reference sequence). This chain's CDR3 is CATSVTGKYNEQFF. CDR3 in DNA: TGTGCCACCAGCGTGACAGGGAAGTACAATGAGCAGTTCTTC.

The chain employs TRBV4-2 and TRBJ2-7; tentatively, D is TRBD1 or TRBD2 (6 bases each). V was trimmed by 8 bases and J by 4 bases, leaving 9 bases between them. This CDR3 has 11 amino acids. CDR1 is LGHNA and CDR2 is YNFKEQ in the germline V gene. The CDR3 sequence: CASGGGYEQYF. The DNA for the CDR3 is TGTGCCAGCGGAGGGGGGTACGAGCAGTACTTC.

The chain is built from TRBV27 and TRBJ2-7; D is undetermined. Trimming stripped 5 bases from V and 0 bases from J, with 8 bases between. The germline V gene encodes CDR1 MNHEY and CDR2 SMNVEV (reference sequence). The CDR3 consists of 13 residues. The CDR3: CASSGFYSYEQYF. CDR3 DNA: TGTGCCAGCAGTGGGTTCTACTCCTACGAGCAGTACTTC.

The chain uses TRBV28 and TRBJ1-1; 8 bases are shared with TRBD1. The germline V gene encodes CDR1 MDHEN and CDR2 SYDVKM. CDR3 length: 12 amino acids. J lost 6 bases, V lost 6 bases, and 3 bases had no gene match. The CDR3: CASRSTGAEAFF. The CDR3 DNA reads as TGTGCCAGCAGGTCGACAGGGGCTGAAGCTTTCTTT.

This chain uses TRBV5-6 with TRBJ2-7; D unresolved. Trimming cost V 1 base and J 0 bases, with 23 bases left between them. This CDR3 spans 19 amino acids. Germline CDR1 SGHDT, CDR2 YYEEEE. This CDR3 reads CASSLPHGRHIRHSYEQYF. The CDR3 coding sequence is TGTGCCAGCAGCTTGCCGCACGGACGACACATCCGTCACTCCTACGAGCAGTACTTC.

The CDR3 DNA is TGCGCCAGCAGCCATTACGTCTCAACGCGCGAGCAGTACTTC. Translation gives CASSHYVSTREQYF. The chain is built from TRBV4-1 and TRBJ2-7; no clear D gene. The CDR3 spans 14 residues. The V gene's germline CDR1 is MGHRA and CDR2 YSYEKL. The V gene lost 3 bases and the J gene lost 6 bases, with 15 bases spanning the gap.

V is TRBV6-5 and J is TRBJ2-5, with 8 bases lining up with TRBD1. Looked up from germline, CDR1 is MNHEY and CDR2 is SVGAGI. The ends lost 2 bases at V and 9 bases at J; junction bases unmatched: 11. The CDR3 covers 15 residues. CDR3 in amino acids: CASSYLLGQGSPQYF. As DNA, the CDR3 is TGTGCCAGCAGTTACCTCCTAGGACAGGGTTCTCCCCAGTACTTC.

The J gene is TRBJ2-1, the V gene TRBV9, with 8 bases fitting TRBD2. The germline V gene encodes CDR1 SGDLS and CDR2 YYNGEE. Trimming cost V 0 bases and J 8 bases; bases outside gene matches: 4. The CDR3 covers 14 residues. The CDR3 is CASSVAGGLDEQFF. CDR3 bases: TGTGCCAGCAGCGTAGCTGGGGGACTAGATGAGCAGTTCTTC.

The rearrangement joins TRBV9 to TRBJ1-2; possible D gene TRBD1, 6 bases. The germline V and J ends were trimmed by 0 bases and 2 bases, with 11 bases remaining between them. Germline V CDR1 and CDR2: SGDLS, YYNGEE. CDR3 length equals 15 residues. CDR3 region: CASSVAPGGNYGYTF. CDR3 bases: TGTGCCAGCAGCGTAGCCCCCGGGGGCAACTATGGCTACACCTTC.

This clone showed up just a few times. This rearrangement joins TRBV28 to TRBJ2-7; D uncertain. The length of the CDR3 is 13 residues. Germline V gene sequence: CDR1 MDHEN, CDR2 SYDVKM. V was clipped by 8 bases and J by 0 bases, with 11 bases between them. CDR3 sequence: CASRQSGSYEQYF. The CDR3 nucleotides are TGTGCCAGCCGCCAGTCGGGCTCCTACGAGCAGTACTTC.

This clone was counted only a few times. The chain uses TRBV5-6 and TRBJ2-1, with 7 bases that match TRBD2. The CDR3 totals 14 residues. V shed 4 bases and J 0 bases; nucleotides not matched to a gene: 1. CDR1 and CDR2 (germline): SGHDT, YYEEEE. CDR3: CASSTGGSYNEQFF. DNA for the CDR3: TGTGCCAGCAGCACGGGGGGCTCCTACAATGAGCAGTTCTTC.

The chain uses TRBV18 and TRBJ2-5; 7 bases are shared with TRBD1. The CDR3 contains 16 residues. CDR1 is KGHSH and CDR2 is LQKENI in the germline V gene. The ends lost 3 bases at V and 5 bases at J; junction bases unmatched: 12. The CDR3 reads CASSPGTAPRWETQYF. The CDR3 DNA follows: TGTGCCAGCTCACCCGGGACAGCCCCCCGATGGGAGACCCAGTACTTC.

This clone was observed a few times. The chain links TRBV5-1 to TRBJ1-1; D may be TRBD1 (5 bases). The V end lost 4 bases, the J end lost 1 base, and 11 bases lay between the germline ends. CDR3 length: 14 residues. The germline V gene has CDR1 SGHRS and CDR2 YFSETQ. The CDR3 spells CASSPPGWNTEAFF. Here the CDR3 DNA reads TGCGCCAGCAGCCCTCCAGGGTGGAACACTGAAGCTTTCTTT.

V usage is TRBV4-1 and J usage is TRBJ1-3; 7 positions match TRBD1. Germline-derived CDR1 and CDR2 are MGHRA and YSYEKL. The CDR3 consists of 16 residues. The V segment lost 3 bases and the J segment 1 base; nucleotides outside the gene matches: 6. The CDR3 is CASSHRAGGSGNTIYF. The CDR3 DNA is TGCGCCAGCAGCCACCGGGCAGGGGGGTCTGGAAACACCATATATTTT.

This chain uses TRBV7-2 with TRBJ2-7; D is undetermined. The V and J ends lost 5 bases and 0 bases respectively, with 11 bases between them. Per the germline V gene, CDR1 is SGHTA and CDR2 is FQGNSA. The CDR3 extends over 14 amino acids. The chain's CDR3 is CASSLRQSSYEQYF. The CDR3 DNA reads as TGTGCCAGCAGCCTCCGCCAAAGCTCCTACGAGCAGTACTTC.

This chain joins TRBV4-2 and TRBJ2-1; D might be TRBD1 (6 bases). The CDR3 totals 16 residues. Trimming removed 3 bases from V and 3 bases from J, with 15 bases in between. Germline V gene sequence: CDR1 LGHNA, CDR2 YNFKEQ. CDR3 residues: CASSQKGQQNYNEQFF. CDR3 DNA sequence: TGTGCCAGCAGCCAGAAAGGACAGCAAAACTACAATGAGCAGTTCTTC.

The chain has TRBV28 and TRBJ1-1; D call uncertain. Trimming shortened V by 6 bases and J by 7 bases, and 12 bases separated the two germline ends. Germline CDR1 and CDR2: MDHEN and SYDVKM. The CDR3 has 12 residues. The CDR3 DNA sequence: TGTGCCAGCAGGCCCGACGGGTATGAAGCTTTCTTT. This sequence encodes CASRPDGYEAFF.